This T cell receptor (beta chain) was observed in a study of STAT3 mutations in large granular lymphocyte leukemia. Study context: Roughly half of the longitudinally sequenced T-LGLL patients carried detectable canonical activating STAT3 mutations.

Points from the study as a whole: At least one immunodominant TCR beta clonotype appeared in every T-cell large granular lymphocyte leukemia patient. Samples missed the first appearance of the clone.

Turning to this clone: Antigen specificity is unknown.

Unmatched junction bases numbered 12, after V lost 10 bases and J lost 4 bases. This CDR3 is 16 amino acids long. Germline CDR1 ENHRY, CDR2 SYGVKD. The protocol was immunoSEQ multiplex PCR, while the TCRdb copy is restricted to in-frame clones and leaves out a portion. Here the sample spans tens of thousands of clones, about 80% being singletons. Sequencing was performed on peripheral blood mononuclear cells. The origin of this receptor is a woman aged 45 to 65 with T-cell large granular lymphocyte leukemia. Some clones in this sample may be carry-over from other donors' samples. The chain carries TRBV10-3 and TRBJ2-7, with 14 bases lining up with TRBD2. CDR3 in DNA: TGTGCCACCACCGGGACTAGCGGGAGAGGAGGGTACGAGCAGTACTTC. This translates into CATTGTSGRGGYEQYF.